Described below is a single TCR beta chain sequence and its context. This specimen includes other DNA sequences encoding the same CDR3. Using immunoSEQ multiplex PCR, the repertoire was profiled, and TCRdb retains in-frame clones only, with some absent. The table lists approximately 280,000 clones, approximately 83% of them singletons, with roughly 11% in the top ten. The data were obtained in a study of blood T cell repertoires in COVID-19. CDR3 length: 15 residues. Trimming removed 0 bases at V and 7 bases at J, with 12 bases between. CDR1 is MNHEY, CDR2 SVGAGI, per germline. The material sequenced was peripheral blood. The TCR originated in a woman aged 70-85 years with acute or convalescent COVID-19. V gene TRBV6-5 combines with J gene TRBJ1-4, with D maybe TRBD1 (5 bases). CDR3 loop: CASSYSAGRSEKLFF. In DNA, the CDR3 is TGTGCCAGCAGTTACTCCGCAGGGAGGAGTGAAAAACTGTTTTTT.